The entry below describes one T cell receptor beta chain. The data originate from a study of T-cell memory formation after mild COVID-19. TCRdb ran MiXCR on the 5' RACE reads and lists one entry per CDR3 protein. The table has 450,000 to 700,000 distinct CDR3 sequences, 18% seen once. Germline CDR1 SGHRS, CDR2 YFSETQ. V shed 0 bases and J 8 bases; nucleotides not matched to a gene: 4. The CDR3 totals 14 residues. The receptor comes from an adult woman who had mild COVID-19 (a few samples of this study predate the infection). Cell type and time point are not known. Sequenced: PBMCs or a T cell subset sorted from them (not recorded which). The rearrangement joins TRBV5-1 to TRBJ2-1; TRBD1 matches 8 bases. The CDR3 DNA is TGCGCCAGCAGCTTGGTTGGACAGGGAGATGAGCAGTTCTTC. Amino acid sequence: CASSLVGQGDEQFF.